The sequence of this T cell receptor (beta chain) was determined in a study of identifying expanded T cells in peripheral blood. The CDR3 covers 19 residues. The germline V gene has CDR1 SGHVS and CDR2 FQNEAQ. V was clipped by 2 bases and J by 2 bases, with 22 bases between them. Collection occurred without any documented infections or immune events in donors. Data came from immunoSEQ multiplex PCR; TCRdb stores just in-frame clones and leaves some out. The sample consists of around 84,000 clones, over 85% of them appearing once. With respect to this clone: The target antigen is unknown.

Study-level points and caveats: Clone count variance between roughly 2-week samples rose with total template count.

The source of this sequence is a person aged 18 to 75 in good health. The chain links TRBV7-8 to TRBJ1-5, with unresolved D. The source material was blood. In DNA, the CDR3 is TGTGCCAGCAGCTTATCGGTATCAACCGACGATGGGGGCAATCAGCCCCAGCATTTT. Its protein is CASSLSVSTDDGGNQPQHF.